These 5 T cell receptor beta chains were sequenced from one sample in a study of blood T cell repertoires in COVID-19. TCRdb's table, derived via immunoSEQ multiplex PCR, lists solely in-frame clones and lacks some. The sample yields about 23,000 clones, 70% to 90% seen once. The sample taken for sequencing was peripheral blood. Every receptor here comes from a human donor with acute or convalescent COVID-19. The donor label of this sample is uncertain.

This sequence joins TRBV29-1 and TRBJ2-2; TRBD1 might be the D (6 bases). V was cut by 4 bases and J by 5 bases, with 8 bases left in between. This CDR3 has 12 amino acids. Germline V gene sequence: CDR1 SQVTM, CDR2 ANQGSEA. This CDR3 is CSVGGGTGELFF. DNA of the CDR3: TGCAGCGTTGGAGGGGGTACCGGGGAGCTGTTTTTT.

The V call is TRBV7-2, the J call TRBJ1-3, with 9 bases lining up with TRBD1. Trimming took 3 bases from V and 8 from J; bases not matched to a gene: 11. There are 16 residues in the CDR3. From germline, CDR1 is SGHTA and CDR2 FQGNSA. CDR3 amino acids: CASSLDRGSYQDTIYF. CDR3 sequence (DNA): TGTGCCAGCAGCTTGGACAGGGGCTCTTATCAGGACACCATATATTTT.

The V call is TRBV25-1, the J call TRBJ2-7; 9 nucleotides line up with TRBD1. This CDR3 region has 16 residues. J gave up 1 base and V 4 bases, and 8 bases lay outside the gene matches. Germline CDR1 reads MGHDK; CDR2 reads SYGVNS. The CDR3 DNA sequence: TGTGCCAGCAGTGGAAACCTCGGGACAGGGTCCTACGAGCAGTACTTC. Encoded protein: CASSGNLGTGSYEQYF.

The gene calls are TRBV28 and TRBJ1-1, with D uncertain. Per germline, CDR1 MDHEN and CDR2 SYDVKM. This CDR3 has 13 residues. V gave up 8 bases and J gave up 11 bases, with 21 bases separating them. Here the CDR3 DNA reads TGTGCCAGCGGCGCGGGAGGGCGGAGGTCGGCTTTCTTT. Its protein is CASGAGGRRSAFF.

In nucleotides, the CDR3 is TGTGCCAGCAGCCAAGGGGAAAGGGGGGGCCCCTCGACCTACGAGCAGTACTTC. It is translated as CASSQGERGGPSTYEQYF. The chain employs TRBV3-1 (or the pseudogene TRBV3-2) and TRBJ2-7; a possible D gene is TRBD2 (7 bases). The CDR3 is made up of 18 amino acids. Trimming took off 1 base at V and 2 bases at J, with 21 bases between the two ends. In germline, CDR1 is LGHDT, CDR2 YNNKEL (reference sequence).